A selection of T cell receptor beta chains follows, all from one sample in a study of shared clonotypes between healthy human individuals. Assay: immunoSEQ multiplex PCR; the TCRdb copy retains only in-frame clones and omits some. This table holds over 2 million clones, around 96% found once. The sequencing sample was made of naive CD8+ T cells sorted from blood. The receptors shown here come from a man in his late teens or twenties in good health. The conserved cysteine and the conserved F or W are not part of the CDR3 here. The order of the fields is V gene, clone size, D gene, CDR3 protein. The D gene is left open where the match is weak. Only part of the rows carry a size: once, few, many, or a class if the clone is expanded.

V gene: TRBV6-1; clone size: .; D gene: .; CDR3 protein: ASSLGPTLYT
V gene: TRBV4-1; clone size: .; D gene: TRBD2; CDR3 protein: ASSQAPGLAGTEQY
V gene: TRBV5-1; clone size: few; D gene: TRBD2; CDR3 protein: ASSDSGGKRNEQF
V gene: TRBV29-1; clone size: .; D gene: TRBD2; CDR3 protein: SVEGVSGTDTQY
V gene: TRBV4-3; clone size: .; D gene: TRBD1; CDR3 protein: ASSLGQRNQPQH
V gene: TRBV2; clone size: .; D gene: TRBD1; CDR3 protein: ASRPGQGWDEQF
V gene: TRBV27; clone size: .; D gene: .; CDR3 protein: ASKDTVQTQY
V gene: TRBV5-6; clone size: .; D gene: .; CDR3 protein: ASSLPTAGGAGNTEAF
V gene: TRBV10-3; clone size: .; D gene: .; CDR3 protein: AISEGITEQY
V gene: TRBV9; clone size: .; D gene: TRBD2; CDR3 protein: ASSAREIAGVPYNEQF
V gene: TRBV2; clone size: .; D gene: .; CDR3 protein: ASSEDQGTTDTQY
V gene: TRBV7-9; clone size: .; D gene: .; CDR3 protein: ASSSDNYEQY